The rows below give T cell receptor beta chains drawn from one sample of a study of cytomegalovirus exposure and HLA in healthy donors. Repertoires were generated with immunoSEQ multiplex PCR, while TCRdb's copy carries only in-frame clones and drops some. The sample holds some 91,000 clones, approximately 80% seen once. The sample consisted of PBMCs. The receptors derive from a middle-aged man in good health and CMV-seronegative. The CDR3 runs from the conserved cysteine through the conserved F or W. The order of the fields is J gene, clone size, D gene, V gene, CDR3 DNA, CDR3 protein. A D gene is named only where the DNA matches it firmly. Clone size is not always given. Where it is, it says once, few, many or a class for expanded clones.

j_gene: TRBJ2-7
abundance: .
d_gene: TRBD1
v_gene: TRBV27
CDR3nt: TGTGCCAGCAGTTTATTGGGACAGAGGAGCTCCTACGAGCAGTACTTC
CDR3aa: CASSLLGQRSSYEQYF

j_gene: TRBJ2-5
abundance: .
d_gene: .
v_gene: TRBV11-2
CDR3nt: TGTGCCAGCAGCTTACTTGGAGGGCATGAGTACTTC
CDR3aa: CASSLLGGHEYF

j_gene: TRBJ1-1
abundance: few
d_gene: .
v_gene: TRBV6-5
CDR3nt: TGTGCCAGCAGTTACTCGGGGGCTACTGAAGCTTTCTTT
CDR3aa: CASSYSGATEAFF

j_gene: TRBJ2-5
abundance: .
d_gene: TRBD1
v_gene: TRBV5-1
CDR3nt: TGCGCCAGCAGCGGGGGACAGGGGGGAAAAGAGACCCAGTACTTC
CDR3aa: CASSGGQGGKETQYF

j_gene: TRBJ1-1
abundance: .
d_gene: TRBD1
v_gene: TRBV15
CDR3nt: TGTGCCTCGAACAGGGGGGTAAACACTGAAGCTTTCTTT
CDR3aa: CASNRGVNTEAFF

j_gene: TRBJ2-4
abundance: .
d_gene: TRBD2
v_gene: TRBV28
CDR3nt: TGTGCCAGCAGTCATAGCGGGGGGGCAACCAAAAACATTCAGTACTTC
CDR3aa: CASSHSGGATKNIQYF

j_gene: TRBJ2-7
abundance: few
d_gene: .
v_gene: TRBV28
CDR3nt: TGTGCCAGCAGTCGGAGACAGCTGTTTGTCGAGCAGTACTTC
CDR3aa: CASSRRQLFVEQYF

j_gene: TRBJ1-2
abundance: .
d_gene: TRBD1
v_gene: TRBV19
CDR3nt: TGTGCCAGTAGACGGACAGGGGACTATGGCTACACCTTC
CDR3aa: CASRRTGDYGYTF

j_gene: TRBJ1-2
abundance: .
d_gene: TRBD1
v_gene: TRBV11-2
CDR3nt: TGTGCCAGCAGCTTAGCCGGGACAGGGAGTAACTATGGCTACACCTTC
CDR3aa: CASSLAGTGSNYGYTF

j_gene: TRBJ1-1
abundance: .
d_gene: .
v_gene: TRBV18
CDR3nt: TGTGCCAGCTTCCTAACCCTGGACACTGAAGCTTTCTTT
CDR3aa: CASFLTLDTEAFF

j_gene: TRBJ1-6
abundance: few
d_gene: TRBD1
v_gene: TRBV11-2
CDR3nt: TGTGCCAGCAGCTTAGGTCTCGGGACAGGGGGCTCGTTTGATTCACCCCTCCACTTT
CDR3aa: CASSLGLGTGGSFDSPLHF

j_gene: TRBJ2-2
abundance: few
d_gene: TRBD1
v_gene: TRBV7-3
CDR3nt: TGTGCCAGCAGCTCCCGACAGGGTAGGGCCGGGGAGCTGTTTTTT
CDR3aa: CASSSRQGRAGELFF

j_gene: TRBJ1-3
abundance: .
d_gene: .
v_gene: TRBV6-5
CDR3nt: TGTGCCAGCAGTTACTCCCCGCCGAGCTCTGGAAACACCATATATTTT
CDR3aa: CASSYSPPSSGNTIYF

j_gene: TRBJ2-7
abundance: .
d_gene: TRBD2
v_gene: TRBV2
CDR3nt: TGTGCCAGCAGATTGGCGGGGGGGACCTACGAGCAGTACTTC
CDR3aa: CASRLAGGTYEQYF

j_gene: TRBJ1-6
abundance: .
d_gene: .
v_gene: TRBV5-1
CDR3nt: TGCGCCAGCAGCGTATCAGTCGGTCGGGGGGGAAATTCACCCCTCCACTTT
CDR3aa: CASSVSVGRGGNSPLHF

j_gene: TRBJ1-2
abundance: .
d_gene: TRBD1
v_gene: TRBV11-2
CDR3nt: TGTGCCAGCAGCGCGCAAGGACAGGGTTATGGCTACACCTTC
CDR3aa: CASSAQGQGYGYTF

j_gene: TRBJ1-1
abundance: .
d_gene: .
v_gene: TRBV30
CDR3nt: TGTGCCTGGAGTGTTAGCTACAACACTGAAGCTTTCTTT
CDR3aa: CAWSVSYNTEAFF